One sample yielded the 21 T cell receptor beta chains listed below, sequenced in a study of CXCR3-negative and CXCR3-positive naive CD8 T cells. UMI-tagged TRB cDNA libraries were built via 5' RACE. TCRdb reprocessed the 5' RACE reads and stores each CDR3 protein as one record, lacking DNA. The listing contains fewer than 65,000 distinct CDR3 sequences. Their cognate antigens are unknown. Overall study findings and caveats: Hydrophobicity of TRB CDR3s was greater in CXCR3-positive naive cells than in CXCR3-negative naive cells.

The sequenced material came from naive CXCR3+ CD8+ T cells from blood. Sample subset: CD45RO-CCR7+CD27+CD95- naive CD8+ T cells expressing CXCR3 (TNR3+). The receptors shown here come from a human donor in good health. Some clones in this sample may be carry-over from other donors' samples.

The chain couples TRBV7-9 to TRBJ2-7. This CDR3 contains 14 residues. Germline V lookup: CDR1 SEHNR, CDR2 FQNEAQ (reference sequence). This chain's CDR3 is CASSGNDGTYEQYF.

V usage is TRBV28 and J usage is TRBJ1-4; no DNA is available, so the TRBD1 call from TCRdb remains unchecked. Looked up from germline, CDR1 is MDHEN and CDR2 is SYDVKM. The CDR3 has 15 residues. CDR3: CASSPRTGLDEKLFF.

The CDR3 reads CSVEGTGVAAKNIQYF. V gene TRBV29-1 combines with J gene TRBJ2-4; no DNA is available, so the TRBD1 call from TCRdb remains unchecked. The CDR3 sequence is 16 residues long. Germline CDR1 is SQVTM and CDR2 is ANQGSEA.

The chain joins TRBV7-6 to TRBJ2-5; lacking DNA, the TRBD1 call made by TCRdb goes unchecked. Germline V lookup: CDR1 SGHVS, CDR2 FNYEAQ. This CDR3 has 14 residues. The CDR3 region is CASSFTGGEETQYF. The full variable domain, its missing parts supplied by reference TRBV7-6 and TRBJ2-5, is GAGVSQSPRYKVTKRGQDVALRCDPISGHVSLYWYRQALGQGPEFLTYFNYEAQQDKSGLPNDRFSAERPEGSISTLTIQRTEQRDSAMYRCASSFTGGEETQYFGPGTRLLVL.

The chain carries TRBV29-1 and TRBJ2-2. This CDR3 comprises 12 residues. CDR1 and CDR2 (germline): SQVTM, ANQGSEA. CDR3 residues: CSVAVRDGELFF.

This sequence joins TRBV5-1 and TRBJ2-1; there is no DNA to check the TCRdb D call of TRBD1. Germline CDR1 and CDR2: SGHRS and YFSETQ. The CDR3 length is 12 residues. This chain's CDR3 is CASSHDRDEQFF.

The V and J genes are TRBV12-5 and TRBJ2-1; TCRdb calls TRBD1, which cannot be checked without DNA. Germline values: CDR1 LGHNT, CDR2 FRNRAP. There are 14 residues in the CDR3. CDR3 in amino acids: CASGIAGGYNEQFF.

The chain combines TRBV9 with TRBJ1-1. The CDR3 totals 15 residues. CDR1 and CDR2 (germline): SGDLS, YYNGEE. CDR3 in amino acids: CASSPREGMNTEAFF.

CDR3 sequence reads: CASSFQTGGNTEAFF. This chain uses TRBV5-6 with TRBJ1-1; the D gene TCRdb calls, TRBD1, cannot be checked with no DNA. The CDR3 has 15 residues. Germline CDR1 and CDR2: SGHDT and YYEEEE.

The V call is TRBV19, the J call TRBJ2-7; the TRBD2 assignment by TCRdb is unverifiable without DNA. CDR3 size: 15 residues. Germline V CDR1 and CDR2: LNHDA, SQIVND (reference sequence). The CDR3 spells CASSIGTTVTYEQYF.

This CDR3 is CASSQDGGALNYGYTF. This chain uses TRBV3-1 with TRBJ1-2. Germline loops: CDR1 LGHDT, CDR2 YNNKEL (reference sequence). The CDR3 totals 16 residues.

The CDR3 region is CSARDLPGPDTQYF. This chain uses TRBV20-1 with TRBJ2-3; TCRdb's D call of TRBD1 is untestable without DNA. Germline V gene data show CDR1 as DFQATT and CDR2 as SNEGSKA (reference sequence). The CDR3 length is 14 residues.

This chain uses TRBV7-2 with TRBJ1-5; TCRdb's D call, TRBD1, is unchecked because there is no DNA. Per germline, CDR1 SGHTA and CDR2 FQGNSA. This CDR3 spans 15 amino acids. The CDR3 is CASSSRTGANQPQHF. The full variable domain, rest sourced from reference TRBV7-2 and TRBJ1-5, is GAGVSQSPSNKVTEKGKDVELRCDPISGHTALYWYRQSLGQGLEFLIYFQGNSAPDKSGLPSDRFSAERTGGSVSTLTIQRTQQEDSAVYLCASSSRTGANQPQHFGDGTRLSIL.

This chain links TRBV20-1 with TRBJ2-1; the D call from TCRdb, TRBD1, cannot be confirmed without DNA. The CDR3 covers 15 residues. Per the germline V gene, CDR1 is DFQATT and CDR2 is SNEGSKA (reference sequence). The CDR3 reads CSARDWRAFYNEQFF.

The J gene is TRBJ2-7, the V gene TRBV28. The CDR3 is made up of 14 amino acids. Looked up from germline, CDR1 is MDHEN and CDR2 is SYDVKM. The CDR3 is CASSPTGGPYEQYF.

This chain uses TRBV29-1 with TRBJ2-7. Germline V gene lookup returns CDR1 SQVTM and CDR2 ANQGSEA. CDR3 length: 14 amino acids. The chain's CDR3 is CSVESGAHIYEQYF.

The chain's CDR3 is CASSYPDRGGTGELFF. The chain carries TRBV7-2 and TRBJ2-2; the D gene TCRdb calls, TRBD1, cannot be checked with no DNA. This CDR3 has 16 amino acids. Looked up from germline, CDR1 is SGHTA and CDR2 is FQGNSA.

This CDR3 is CASRGSDGYTF. The genes are TRBV12-3 or TRBV12-4 and TRBJ1-2. The CDR3 runs 11 residues.

The V call is TRBV10-3, the J call TRBJ2-7; without DNA, the TCRdb call of TRBD1 cannot be checked. CDR3 length: 13 amino acids. Germline V CDR1 and CDR2: ENHRY, SYGVKD. The CDR3 sequence is CAIGDLKGNEQYF.

The genes are TRBV4-1 and TRBJ2-3; TCRdb outputs TRBD2, but without DNA this stays unchecked. This CDR3 contains 15 residues. Germline V gene sequence: CDR1 MGHRA, CDR2 YSYEKL. The CDR3 sequence is CASSQRLASADTQYF.

This chain links TRBV12-3 or TRBV12-4 with TRBJ2-5; TCRdb's assignment of TRBD2 cannot be checked, as there is no DNA. This CDR3 has 17 residues. The CDR3 is CASSPGSGTSSWETQYF.